A selection of T cell receptor beta chains follows, all from one sample in a study of regulatory T cells in long-lasting Graves disease. MiXCR, run by TCRdb on the multiplex PCR reads, gives a single entry per CDR3 protein. The sample holds 250,000 or so distinct CDR3 sequences, around 20% seen once. The material was peripheral blood mononuclear cells (PBMCs), obtained at new diagnosis, from a patient treated with antithyroid drugs. The receptors originated from a female donor with Graves disease. The CDR3 runs from the conserved cysteine through the conserved F or W. The D gene is left open where the match is weak. Clone size, where shown, is once, few, many, or a class for clones that have expanded.

>TRBV6-2/TRBV6-3|-|TRBJ2-3|many
CASSDSGGSTDTQYF
TGTGCCAGCAGCGACAGCGGAGGGAGCACAGATACGCAGTATTTT
>TRBV6-9|-|TRBJ2-3|-
CASSYALGDTQYF
TGTGCCAGCAGTTACGCTCTAGGAGATACGCAGTATTTT
>TRBV4-2|-|TRBJ2-1|-
CASSLGLGDYNEQFF
TGTGCCAGCAGCCTTGGGCTGGGGGACTACAATGAGCAGTTCTTC
>TRBV9|TRBD1|TRBJ1-1|-
CASSPTGALRGTEAFF
TGTGCCAGCAGCCCAACAGGGGCGCTCAGGGGCACTGAAGCTTTCTTT
>TRBV10-3|-|TRBJ2-3|many
CATGNWRGLTDTQYF
TGTGCCACTGGGAATTGGCGGGGCCTCACAGATACGCAGTATTTT
>TRBV7-9|TRBD1|TRBJ1-2|few
CAADPKQGRAGYTF
TGTGCCGCCGACCCAAAACAGGGGAGGGCTGGCTACACCTTC
>TRBV12-3/TRBV12-4|TRBD1|TRBJ2-1|many
CAEGRGPNNEQFF
TGTGCGGAGGGCAGGGGGCCCAACAATGAGCAGTTCTTC
>TRBV6-1|-|TRBJ1-1|many
CASSENLNTEAFF
TGTGCCAGCAGTGAGAACCTGAACACTGAAGCTTTCTTT
>TRBV7-9|-|TRBJ1-1|many
CASSLTENTEAFF
TGTGCCAGCAGCCTGACAGAAAACACTGAAGCTTTCTTT
>TRBV4-1|-|TRBJ1-1|-
CASSQGRTQLNTEAFF
TGCGCCAGCAGCCAAGGAAGGACACAATTGAACACTGAAGCTTTCTTT
>TRBV4-1|-|TRBJ1-5|many
CASSQEGRSNQPQHF
TGCGCCAGCAGCCAAGAAGGAAGGAGCAATCAGCCCCAGCATTTT
>TRBV24-1|TRBD1|TRBJ2-7|-
CATSDSGQGRTYEQYF
TGTGCCACCAGTGATTCCGGACAGGGGAGGACCTACGAGCAGTACTTC
>TRBV24-1|TRBD1|TRBJ1-5|many
CATSGTGDQPQHF
TGTGCCACCAGTGGGACAGGGGACCAGCCCCAGCATTTT
>TRBV11-2|TRBD1|TRBJ2-5|many
CASSLDPRTGTFQETQYF
TGTGCCAGCAGCTTAGATCCGAGGACAGGGACCTTCCAAGAGACCCAGTACTTC
>TRBV7-2|TRBD1|TRBJ1-1|many
CASSVGGGTGVAFF
TGTGCCAGCAGTGTCGGGGGTGGGACAGGCGTAGCTTTCTTT
>TRBV19|-|TRBJ1-5|many
CASSIRAGGGNQPQHF
TGTGCCAGTAGTATTAGGGCCGGGGGCGGCAATCAGCCCCAGCATTTT
>TRBV6-2/TRBV6-3|-|TRBJ2-7|many
CASSEAPGGGPYEQYF
TGTGCCAGCAGTGAAGCTCCTGGGGGGGGGCCCTACGAGCAGTACTTC
>TRBV11-3|TRBD1|TRBJ1-4|few
CASSPGTRQGASGKLFF
TGTGCCAGCAGCCCTGGGACCAGACAGGGGGCGTCGGGAAAACTGTTTTTT
>TRBV7-8|TRBD2|TRBJ2-3|-
CASSLSGIRTDTQYF
TGTGCCAGCAGCCTTAGCGGGATTCGCACAGATACGCAGTATTTT
>TRBV10-3|TRBD1|TRBJ1-5|many
CAIGTGGDQPQHF
TGTGCCATAGGGACAGGGGGCGATCAGCCCCAGCATTTT
>TRBV14|-|TRBJ2-7|many
CASSRAGYEQYF
TGTGCCAGCAGCAGAGCGGGCTACGAGCAGTACTTC
>TRBV27|-|TRBJ2-3|many
CASSLNRASRDTQYF
TGTGCCAGCAGTTTAAACAGGGCCTCCCGAGATACGCAGTATTTT
>TRBV28|TRBD1|TRBJ1-1|many
CASSSQGRGAETEAFF
TGTGCCAGCAGTTCACAGGGGAGAGGTGCCGAAACTGAAGCTTTCTTT
>TRBV6-5|-|TRBJ2-1|many
CASSYSPLNEQFF
TGTGCCAGCAGTTACTCTCCACTCAATGAGCAGTTCTTC
>TRBV27|-|TRBJ2-7|many
CASSLSTGRRPYEQYF
TGTGCCAGCAGTTTATCGACGGGGCGAAGACCCTACGAGCAGTACTTC
>TRBV30|-|TRBJ1-1|many
CAWSVEGTVVKAFF
TGTGCCTGGAGTGTCGAAGGGACGGTGGTGAAAGCTTTCTTT
>TRBV20-1|TRBD1|TRBJ1-6|-
CSARGQGSYNSPLHF
TGCAGTGCTAGGGGACAGGGATCCTATAATTCACCCCTCCACTTT
>TRBV6-5|TRBD1|TRBJ1-1|-
CASSYTIDRAAEAFF
TGTGCCAGCAGTTACACCATCGACAGGGCAGCTGAAGCTTTCTTT
>TRBV12-3/TRBV12-4|-|TRBJ2-7|many
CASSDLRPDLAEQYF
TGTGCCAGCAGTGACCTCAGGCCCGATCTAGCGGAGCAGTACTTC
>TRBV10-2|-|TRBJ1-5|few
CASSEGQSSNQPQHF
TGCGCCAGCAGTGAGGGCCAGAGTAGCAATCAGCCCCAGCATTTT
>TRBV10-3|-|TRBJ1-3|few
CAISKGGASGNTIYF
TGTGCCATCAGCAAAGGTGGGGCCTCTGGAAACACCATATATTTT
>TRBV18|-|TRBJ2-1|many
CASSPPLATSYNEQFF
TGTGCCAGCTCACCACCTTTAGCGACTTCCTACAATGAGCAGTTCTTC
>TRBV10-1|-|TRBJ2-5|many
CASQRTEGETQYF
TGCGCCAGCCAACGGACAGAGGGAGAGACCCAGTACTTC
>TRBV11-2|TRBD1|TRBJ2-7|many
CASSSSTGVSYEQYF
TGTGCCAGCAGCTCCAGCACAGGGGTTTCCTACGAGCAGTACTTC
>TRBV7-3|-|TRBJ1-6|many
CASSSNPQGANSPLHF
TGTGCCAGCAGCTCCAACCCCCAGGGTGCGAATTCACCCCTCCACTTT
>TRBV9|-|TRBJ1-1|few
CASSPSLILTEAFF
TGTGCCAGCAGCCCCTCCTTGATACTCACTGAAGCTTTCTTT
>TRBV18|TRBD2|TRBJ2-1|-
CASSPLGLAGFNEQFF
TGTGCCAGCTCACCACTGGGACTAGCGGGGTTCAATGAGCAGTTCTTC
>TRBV6-1|TRBD1|TRBJ1-2|-
CASSRDSHYGYTF
TGTGCCAGCAGTAGGGACAGTCACTATGGCTACACCTTC
>TRBV6-1|-|TRBJ1-4|many
CASSRTVAAREKLFF
TGTGCCAGCAGCAGGACAGTCGCGGCCAGGGAAAAACTGTTTTTT
>TRBV6-2/TRBV6-3|TRBD2|TRBJ2-7|many
CASSYDPTSGRRDEQYF
TGTGCCAGCAGTTACGACCCGACTAGCGGGAGAAGAGACGAGCAGTACTTC
>TRBV5-1|TRBD1|TRBJ2-7|many
CASSRTSTGGVEQYF
TGCGCCAGCAGCCGAACGTCGACAGGGGGGGTTGAGCAGTACTTC
>TRBV5-1|TRBD2|TRBJ2-3|many
CASSLRRERTDTQYF
TGCGCCAGCAGCTTGAGGCGGGAGCGCACAGATACGCAGTATTTT